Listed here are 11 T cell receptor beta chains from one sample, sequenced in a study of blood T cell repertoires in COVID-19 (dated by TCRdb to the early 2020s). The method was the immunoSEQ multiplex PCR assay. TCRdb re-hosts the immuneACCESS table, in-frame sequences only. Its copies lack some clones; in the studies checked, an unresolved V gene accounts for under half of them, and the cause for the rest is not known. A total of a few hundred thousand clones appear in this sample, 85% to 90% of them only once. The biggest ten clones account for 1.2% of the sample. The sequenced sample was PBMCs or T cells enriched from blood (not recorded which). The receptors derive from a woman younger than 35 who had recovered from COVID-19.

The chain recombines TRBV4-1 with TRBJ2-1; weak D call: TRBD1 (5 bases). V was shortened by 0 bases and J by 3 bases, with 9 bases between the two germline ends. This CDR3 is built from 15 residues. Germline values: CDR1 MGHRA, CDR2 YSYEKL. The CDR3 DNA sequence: TGCGCCAGCAGCCAAGAAATAAGGGGCTACAATGAGCAGTTCTTC. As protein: CASSQEIRGYNEQFF.

The CDR3 sequence: CASTPWTGYGYTF. The CDR3 nucleotides read TGCGCCAGCACCCCCTGGACAGGCTATGGCTACACCTTC. The J gene is TRBJ1-2, the V gene TRBV5-1; 7 bases map to TRBD1. This CDR3 is 13 amino acids long. Germline values: CDR1 SGHRS, CDR2 YFSETQ. Trimming removed 6 bases from V and 4 bases from J; junction bases left unmatched: 6.

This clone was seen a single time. CDR3 residues: CAWRGVQGNPYEQYF. In DNA form, the CDR3 reads TGTGCCTGGAGGGGAGTACAGGGAAATCCCTACGAGCAGTACTTC. This chain links TRBV30 with TRBJ2-7, with a possible D match to TRBD1 (6 bases). Trimming shortened V by 3 bases and J by 2 bases, and 17 bases separated the two germline ends. In germline, CDR1 is GTSNPN, CDR2 SVGIG (reference sequence). CDR3 length equals 15 residues. The whole variable domain, remainder taken from reference TRBV30 and TRBJ2-7, is SQTIHQWPATLVQPVGSPLSLECTVEGTSNPNLYWYRQAAGRGLQLLFYSVGIGQISSEVPQNLSASRPQDRQFILSSKKLLLSDSGFYLCAWRGVQGNPYEQYFGPGTRLTVT.

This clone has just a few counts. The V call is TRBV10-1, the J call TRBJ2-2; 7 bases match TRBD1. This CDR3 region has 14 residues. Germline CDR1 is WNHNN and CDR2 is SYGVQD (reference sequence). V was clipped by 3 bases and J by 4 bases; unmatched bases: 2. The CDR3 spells CASSEQGFTGELFF. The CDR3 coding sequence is TGCGCCAGCAGTGAACAGGGGTTCACCGGGGAGCTGTTTTTT.

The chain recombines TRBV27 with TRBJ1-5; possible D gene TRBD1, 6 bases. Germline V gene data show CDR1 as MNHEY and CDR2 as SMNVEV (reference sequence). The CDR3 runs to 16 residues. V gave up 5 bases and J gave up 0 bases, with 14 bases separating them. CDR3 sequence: CASSPTGRYSNQPQHF. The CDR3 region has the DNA TGTGCCAGCAGTCCTACAGGGCGCTATAGCAATCAGCCCCAGCATTTT.

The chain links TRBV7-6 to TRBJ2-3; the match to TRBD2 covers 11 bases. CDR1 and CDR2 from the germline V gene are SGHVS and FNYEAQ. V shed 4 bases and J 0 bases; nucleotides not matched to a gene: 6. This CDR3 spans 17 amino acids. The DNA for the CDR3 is TGTGCCAGCAGCTCATTGACTAGCGGGGCTAGCACAGATACGCAGTATTTT. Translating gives CASSSLTSGASTDTQYF.

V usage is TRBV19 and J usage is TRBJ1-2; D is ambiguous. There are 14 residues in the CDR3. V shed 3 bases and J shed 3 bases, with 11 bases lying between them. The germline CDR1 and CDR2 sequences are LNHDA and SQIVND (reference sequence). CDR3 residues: CASSIGGSDYGYTF. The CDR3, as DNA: TGTGCCAGTAGTATTGGCGGAAGCGACTATGGCTACACCTTC.

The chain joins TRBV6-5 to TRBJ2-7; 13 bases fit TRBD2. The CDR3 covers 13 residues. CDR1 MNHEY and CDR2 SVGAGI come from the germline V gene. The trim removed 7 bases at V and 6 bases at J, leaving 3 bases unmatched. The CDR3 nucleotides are TGTGCCAGCATTAGGACTAGCGGGGGCGAGCAGTACTTC. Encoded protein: CASIRTSGGEQYF.

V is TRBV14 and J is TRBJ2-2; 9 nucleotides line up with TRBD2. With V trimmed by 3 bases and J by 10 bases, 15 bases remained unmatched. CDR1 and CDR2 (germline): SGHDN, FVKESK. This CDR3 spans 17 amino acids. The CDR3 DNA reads TGTGCCAGCAGCCACTCTCCTCGCCGAGCGGGGGGTAAGGAGCTGTTTTTT. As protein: CASSHSPRRAGGKELFF. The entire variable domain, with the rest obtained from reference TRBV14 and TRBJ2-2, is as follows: EAGVTQFPSHSVIEKGQTVTLRCDPISGHDNLYWYRRVMGKEIKFLLHFVKESKQDESGMPNNRFLAERTGGTYSTLKVQPAELEDSGVYFCASSHSPRRAGGKELFFGEGSRLTVL.

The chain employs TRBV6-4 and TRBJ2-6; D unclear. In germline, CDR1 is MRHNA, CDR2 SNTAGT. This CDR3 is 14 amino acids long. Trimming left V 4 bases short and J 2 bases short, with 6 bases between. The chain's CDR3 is CASSARTGANVLTF. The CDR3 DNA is TGTGCCAGCAGTGCGAGAACTGGGGCCAACGTCCTGACTTTC.

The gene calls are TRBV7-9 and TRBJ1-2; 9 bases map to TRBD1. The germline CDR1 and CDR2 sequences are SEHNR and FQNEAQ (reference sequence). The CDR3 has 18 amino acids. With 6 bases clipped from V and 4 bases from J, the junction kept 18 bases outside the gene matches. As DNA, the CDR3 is TGTGCCAGCAGTTTTTACCGGGACAGGGCGTCTCGCGGCTATGGCTACACCTTC. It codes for CASSFYRDRASRGYGYTF.